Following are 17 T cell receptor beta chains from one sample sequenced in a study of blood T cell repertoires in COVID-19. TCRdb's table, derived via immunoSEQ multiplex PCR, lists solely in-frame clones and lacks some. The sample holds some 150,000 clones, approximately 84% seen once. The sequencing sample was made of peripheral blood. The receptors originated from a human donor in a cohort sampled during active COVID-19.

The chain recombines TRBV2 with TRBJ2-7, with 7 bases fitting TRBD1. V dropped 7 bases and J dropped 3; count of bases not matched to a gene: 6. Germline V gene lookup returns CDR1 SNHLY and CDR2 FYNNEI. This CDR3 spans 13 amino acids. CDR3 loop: CASKPQGVYEQYF. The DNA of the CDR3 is TGTGCCAGCAAACCCCAGGGGGTCTACGAGCAGTACTTC. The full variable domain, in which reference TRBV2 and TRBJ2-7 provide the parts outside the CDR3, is EPEVTQTPSHQVTQMGQEVILRCVPISNHLYFYWYRQILGQKVEFLVSFYNNEISEKSEIFDDQFSVERPDGSNFTLKIRSTKLEDSAMYFCASKPQGVYEQYFGPGTRLTVT.

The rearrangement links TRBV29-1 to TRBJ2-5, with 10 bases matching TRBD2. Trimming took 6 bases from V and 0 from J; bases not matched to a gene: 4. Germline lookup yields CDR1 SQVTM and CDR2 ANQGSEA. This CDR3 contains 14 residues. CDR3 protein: CSVQGLADQETQYF. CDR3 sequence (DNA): TGCAGCGTACAAGGACTAGCGGACCAAGAGACCCAGTACTTC. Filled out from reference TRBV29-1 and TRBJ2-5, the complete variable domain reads SAVISQKPSRDICQRGTSLTIQCQVDSQVTMMFWYRQQPGQSLTLIATANQGSEATYESGFVIDKFPISRPNLTFSTLTVSNMSPEDSSIYLCSVQGLADQETQYFGPGTRLLVL.

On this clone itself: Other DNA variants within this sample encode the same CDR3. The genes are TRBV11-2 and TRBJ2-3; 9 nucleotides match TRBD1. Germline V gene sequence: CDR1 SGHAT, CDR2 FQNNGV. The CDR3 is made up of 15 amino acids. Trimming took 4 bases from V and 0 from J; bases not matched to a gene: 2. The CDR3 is CASSSGQGSTDTQYF. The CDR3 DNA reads TGTGCCAGCAGCTCTGGACAGGGGAGCACAGATACGCAGTATTTT.

The CDR3: CASTRRGNTEAFF. The CDR3 DNA reads TGTGCCAGCACTCGCAGGGGGAACACTGAAGCTTTCTTT. The chain uses TRBV6-5 and TRBJ1-1, with a tentative D call TRBD1 (6 bases). Germline CDR1 and CDR2: MNHEY and SVGAGI. Trimming stripped 7 bases from V and 1 base from J, with 10 bases between. The CDR3 has 13 amino acids.

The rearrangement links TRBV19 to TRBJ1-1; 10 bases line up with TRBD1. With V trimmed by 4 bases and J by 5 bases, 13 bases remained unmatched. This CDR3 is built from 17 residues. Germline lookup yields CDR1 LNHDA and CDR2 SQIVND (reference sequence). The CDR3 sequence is CASSKGVDRGLRTEAFF. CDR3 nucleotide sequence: TGTGCCAGTAGTAAAGGCGTCGACAGGGGGCTAAGAACTGAAGCTTTCTTT.

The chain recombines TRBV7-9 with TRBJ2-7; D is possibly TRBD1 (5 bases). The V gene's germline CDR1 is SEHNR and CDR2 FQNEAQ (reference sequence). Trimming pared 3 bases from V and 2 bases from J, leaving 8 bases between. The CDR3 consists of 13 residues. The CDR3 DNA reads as TGTGCCAGCAGCTTTACAGGAACCTACGAGCAGTACTTC. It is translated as CASSFTGTYEQYF.

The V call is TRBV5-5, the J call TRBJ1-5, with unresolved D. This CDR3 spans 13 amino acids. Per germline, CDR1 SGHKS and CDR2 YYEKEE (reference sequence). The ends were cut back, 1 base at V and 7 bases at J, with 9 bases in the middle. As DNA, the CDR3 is TGTGCCAGCAGCTTGAATGGCCGACAGCCCCAGCATTTT. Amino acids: CASSLNGRQPQHF.

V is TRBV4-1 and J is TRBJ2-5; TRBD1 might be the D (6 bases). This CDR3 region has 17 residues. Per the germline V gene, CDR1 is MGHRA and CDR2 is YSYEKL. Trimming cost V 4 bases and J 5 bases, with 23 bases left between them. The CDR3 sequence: CASSPKRQGFTQETQYF. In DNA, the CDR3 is TGCGCCAGCAGCCCAAAGAGGCAGGGGTTTACCCAGGAGACCCAGTACTTC.

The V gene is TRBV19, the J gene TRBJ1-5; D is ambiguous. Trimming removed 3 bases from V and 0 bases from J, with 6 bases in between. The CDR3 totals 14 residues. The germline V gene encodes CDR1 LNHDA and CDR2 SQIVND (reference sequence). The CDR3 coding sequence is TGTGCCAGTAGTATGGAGGGTAGCAATCAGCCCCAGCATTTT. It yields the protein CASSMEGSNQPQHF.

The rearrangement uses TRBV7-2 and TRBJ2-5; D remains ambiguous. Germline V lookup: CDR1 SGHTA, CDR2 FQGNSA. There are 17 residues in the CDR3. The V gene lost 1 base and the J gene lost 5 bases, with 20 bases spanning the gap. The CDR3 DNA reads TGTGCCAGCAGCTTAGTGTTCAGGATTTGGGTCCGGGAGACCCAGTACTTC. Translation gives CASSLVFRIWVRETQYF.

The DNA of the CDR3 is TGCAGCGTTTCGGGGGGCGAATTTAACACTGAAGCTTTCTTT. It translates to CSVSGGEFNTEAFF. V usage is TRBV29-1 and J usage is TRBJ1-1, with a tentative D call TRBD1 (6 bases). The CDR3 loop spans 14 amino acids. Deletions cut 5 bases from V and 2 bases from J, with 15 bases between. Germline V gene data show CDR1 as SQVTM and CDR2 as ANQGSEA. Full variable domain (rest looked up from reference TRBV29-1 and TRBJ1-1): SAVISQKPSRDICQRGTSLTIQCQVDSQVTMMFWYRQQPGQSLTLIATANQGSEATYESGFVIDKFPISRPNLTFSTLTVSNMSPEDSSIYLCSVSGGEFNTEAFFGQGTRLTVV.

In DNA, the CDR3 is TGTGCCAGCAGCCTGCATGGAGAAGAGACCCAGTACTTC. Translated: CASSLHGEETQYF. The chain uses TRBV4-2 and TRBJ2-5; D unresolved. This CDR3 is built from 13 residues. CDR1 and CDR2 (germline): LGHNA, YNFKEQ. Trimming stripped 4 bases from V and 3 bases from J, with 9 bases between.

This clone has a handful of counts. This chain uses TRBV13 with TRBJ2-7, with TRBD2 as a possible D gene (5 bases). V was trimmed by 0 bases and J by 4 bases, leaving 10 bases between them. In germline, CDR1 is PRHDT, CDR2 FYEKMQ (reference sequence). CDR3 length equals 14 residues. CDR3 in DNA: TGTGCCAGCAGCTTAGGACAGAGGGAATACGAGCAGTACTTC. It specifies CASSLGQREYEQYF.

The CDR3 sequence is CAASAQGWNTGELFF. The CDR3 DNA reads TGTGCCGCCTCAGCCCAGGGCTGGAACACCGGGGAGCTGTTTTTT. V is TRBV19 and J is TRBJ2-2; tentative D call: TRBD1 (5 bases). The CDR3 extends over 15 amino acids. From germline, CDR1 is LNHDA and CDR2 SQIVND (reference sequence). V was trimmed by 11 bases and J by 1 base, leaving 17 bases between them.

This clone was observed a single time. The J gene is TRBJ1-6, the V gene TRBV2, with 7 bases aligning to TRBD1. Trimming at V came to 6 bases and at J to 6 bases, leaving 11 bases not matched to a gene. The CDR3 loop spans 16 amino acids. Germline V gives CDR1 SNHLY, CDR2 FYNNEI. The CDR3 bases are TGTGCCAGCAGCAATCAAGGACAGGCTGCTAATTCACCCCTCCACTTT. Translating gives CASSNQGQAANSPLHF.

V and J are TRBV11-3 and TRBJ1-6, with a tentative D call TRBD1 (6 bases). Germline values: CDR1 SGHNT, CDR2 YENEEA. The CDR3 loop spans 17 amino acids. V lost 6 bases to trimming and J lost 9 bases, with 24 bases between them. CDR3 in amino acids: CASRKKPGPQGPSPLHF. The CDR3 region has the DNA TGTGCCAGCAGAAAAAAACCCGGGCCACAGGGCCCTTCACCCCTCCACTTT.

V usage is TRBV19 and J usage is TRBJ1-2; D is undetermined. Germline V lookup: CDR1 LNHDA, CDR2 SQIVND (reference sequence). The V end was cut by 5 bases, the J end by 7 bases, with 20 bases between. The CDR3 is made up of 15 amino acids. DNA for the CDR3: TGTGCCAGTAGTCTTCTAGTACTAAACCTGCGTGGCTACACCTTC. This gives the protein CASSLLVLNLRGYTF.